A single T cell receptor (beta chain) is shown here with its context. Its antigen is unidentified. Germline values: CDR1 LNHDA, CDR2 SQIVND (reference sequence). V was cut by 1 base and J by 5 bases, with 3 bases left in between. This CDR3 has 12 residues. The data derive from a study of high-grade serous ovarian cancer treatment subgroups. The table came from immunoSEQ multiplex PCR; TCRdb's copy has only in-frame clones and leaves some out. This sample yields roughly 1,200 clones, of which about 69% are seen a single time; 18% belongs to the top ten. General study results and limits: Bulk tumor TCR sequencing gave no spatial information. Repertoire analysis covered CDR3 alone, not CDR1 or CDR2.

Tumor samples were taken before definitive surgery or chemotherapy. The rearrangement joins TRBV19 to TRBJ2-1; D unresolved. What was sequenced was tumor tissue. The receptor comes from a human donor with high-grade serous ovarian cancer. As DNA, the CDR3 is TGTGCCAGTAGTATAGTAAACAATGAGCAGTTCTTC. It is translated as CASSIVNNEQFF.